This entry lists 17 T cell receptor beta chains sequenced from one sample in a study of CD8 T cells in Susac syndrome. A quantity of about 0.5 to 1 ug RNA underwent reverse transcription using random hexamers. From the immunoSEQ multiplex PCR reads, TCRdb called clonotypes with MiXCR, one entry per CDR3 protein. The sample comprises around 190,000 distinct CDR3 sequences, 94% of which are singletons, and over 0.095% rests with the top ten. Sequencing input: CD4+ T cells from PBMCs. The receptors come from a human donor with Susac syndrome.

V gene TRBV12-3 or TRBV12-4 combines with J gene TRBJ1-1; no firm D call. Trimming left V 3 bases short and J 2 bases short, with 7 bases between. This CDR3 is built from 13 residues. CDR3 protein: CASSLLENTEAFF. The CDR3 bases are TGTGCCAGCAGTTTGCTCGAAAACACTGAAGCTTTCTTT.

CDR3 DNA: TGTGCCAGCAGCACAGCGACAGGGGTAGGCTACACCTTC. This codes for CASSTATGVGYTF. This chain connects TRBV7-3 to TRBJ1-2, with TRBD1 matching over 8 bases. The CDR3 length is 13 residues. In germline, CDR1 is SGHTA, CDR2 FQGTGA. J was trimmed by 8 bases and V by 5 bases; bases with no gene match: 7. The full variable domain, in which reference TRBV7-3 and TRBJ1-2 provide the parts outside the CDR3, is GAGVSQTPSNKVTEKGKYVELRCDPISGHTALYWYRQSLGQGPEFLIYFQGTGAADDSGLPNDRFFAVRPEGSVSTLKIQRTERGDSAVYLCASSTATGVGYTFGSGTRLTVV.

The rearrangement links TRBV7-8 to TRBJ2-1; TRBD2 is a possible D gene (5 bases). From germline, CDR1 is SGHVS and CDR2 FQNEAQ. V was clipped by 5 bases and J by 6 bases, with 17 bases between them. The CDR3 sequence is 15 residues long. This CDR3 is CASSPPPGISNEQFF. The DNA of the CDR3 is TGTGCCAGCAGCCCCCCGCCGGGGATAAGCAATGAGCAGTTCTTC.

V and J are TRBV2 and TRBJ2-2; 7 bases map to TRBD1. The V segment lost 6 bases and the J segment 6 bases; nucleotides outside the gene matches: 10. CDR3 length: 15 amino acids. Looked up from germline, CDR1 is SNHLY and CDR2 is FYNNEI. The CDR3 DNA reads TGTGCCAGCAGCCGGGACAGAGCCCCGGCCGGGGAGCTGTTTTTT. This gives the protein CASSRDRAPAGELFF.

The CDR3 here is CASSQSGEVAQYF. DNA of the CDR3: TGTGCCAGCAGTCAGAGCGGGGAGGTAGCGCAGTATTTT. The V gene is TRBV2, the J gene TRBJ2-3; 7 bases agree with TRBD2. V trimming: 5 bases; J trimming: 10 bases; junction bases outside the gene matches: 9. The CDR3 totals 13 residues. Germline V gene lookup returns CDR1 SNHLY and CDR2 FYNNEI.

V usage is TRBV6-5 and J usage is TRBJ1-2, with D hard to call. V was trimmed by 7 bases and J by 4 bases, leaving 19 bases between them. The germline gives CDR1 MNHEY, CDR2 SVGAGI. This CDR3 has 15 amino acids. The CDR3 sequence is CASTPEAVSGYGYTF. CDR3 nucleotides: TGTGCCAGCACCCCGGAGGCGGTGAGCGGCTATGGCTACACCTTC.

In DNA form, the CDR3 reads TGCGCCAGCAGCCAAGAGGGCAGTTACTATGGCTACACCTTC. The encoded protein is CASSQEGSYYGYTF. This chain uses TRBV4-3 with TRBJ1-2; D is undetermined. The CDR3 runs to 14 residues. V dropped 0 bases and J dropped 3 bases, with 8 bases sitting between them. The germline CDR1 and CDR2 sequences are LGHNA and YSLEER.

V usage is TRBV6-5 and J usage is TRBJ2-7, with 9 bases fitting TRBD1. This CDR3 is 15 amino acids long. The V gene end was trimmed by 6 bases and the J gene end by 3 bases; junction bases not matched to a gene: 9. In germline, CDR1 is MNHEY, CDR2 SVGAGI. The CDR3 nucleotides are TGTGCCAGCAGCCCCCCGGGACAGGGAAGCTACGAGCAGTACTTC. Translation gives CASSPPGQGSYEQYF.

The V call is TRBV7-2, the J call TRBJ1-1; D unresolved. This CDR3 spans 14 amino acids. V lost 5 bases and J 10 bases, leaving 20 bases between the germline ends. The germline V gene has CDR1 SGHTA and CDR2 FQGNSA. The DNA of the CDR3 is TGTGCCAGCAGCACTCCGGGAGGCTTCTGGGGAGCTTTCTTT. It encodes CASSTPGGFWGAFF.

The chain recombines TRBV6-1 with TRBJ2-3; TRBD2 matches at 15 bases. The germline gives CDR1 MNHNS, CDR2 SASEGT. The CDR3 totals 16 residues. J lost 4 bases, V lost 8 bases, and 7 bases had no gene match. CDR3 in DNA: TGTGCCAGCCTTGGGGGACTAGCGGGGGGATCAGATACGCAGTATTTT. Amino acid sequence: CASLGGLAGGSDTQYF.

The gene calls are TRBV7-8 and TRBJ2-4, with D tentatively TRBD1 or TRBD2 (5 bases each). This CDR3 comprises 15 residues. Trimming left V 5 bases short and J 8 bases short, with 19 bases between. CDR1 is SGHVS and CDR2 is FQNEAQ in the germline V gene. CDR3 DNA: TGTGCCAGCAGCCCTGCCGATCCAAGAGGGGACATTCAGTACTTC. It is translated as CASSPADPRGDIQYF.

The rearrangement uses TRBV20-1 and TRBJ2-7; no clear D gene. CDR3 length: 13 residues. Trimming shortened V by 0 bases and J by 2 bases, and 8 bases separated the two germline ends. The V gene's germline CDR1 is DFQATT and CDR2 SNEGSKA (reference sequence). Here the CDR3 reads CSARDDPTYEQYF. The CDR3 nucleotides are TGCAGTGCTAGAGATGACCCAACCTACGAGCAGTACTTC.

The gene calls are TRBV5-6 and TRBJ1-1; D not certain. The CDR3 length is 12 residues. CDR1 SGHDT and CDR2 YYEEEE come from the germline V gene. Trimming cost V 2 bases and J 7 bases, with 9 bases left between them. This CDR3 reads CASSFDGIEAFF. The DNA of the CDR3 is TGTGCCAGCAGCTTTGACGGAATTGAAGCTTTCTTT.

CDR3 protein: CAISEVGVQVSGANVLTF. The CDR3, as DNA: TGTGCCATCAGTGAGGTGGGGGTTCAAGTCTCTGGGGCCAACGTCCTGACTTTC. The chain uses TRBV10-3 and TRBJ2-6; D could derive from TRBD1 or TRBD2 (5 bases each). Germline values: CDR1 ENHRY, CDR2 SYGVKD. The length of the CDR3 is 18 residues. The V gene lost 2 bases and the J gene lost 0 bases, with 14 bases spanning the gap.

The V gene is TRBV29-1, the J gene TRBJ2-5; 8 bases line up with TRBD2. The length of the CDR3 is 16 residues. With V trimmed by 4 bases and J by 1 base, 11 bases remained unmatched. From germline, CDR1 is SQVTM and CDR2 ANQGSEA. This chain's CDR3 is CSVAGLPGGVQETQYF. CDR3 DNA sequence: TGCAGCGTTGCTGGGCTACCCGGGGGGGTCCAAGAGACCCAGTACTTC.

The CDR3 DNA sequence: TGTGCCAGCAGCTTAAGATCTGGGGCCAACGTCCTGACTTTC. Translated, it gives CASSLRSGANVLTF. The rearrangement links TRBV7-2 to TRBJ2-6; D call uncertain. The length of the CDR3 is 14 residues. The V and J ends lost 2 bases and 1 base respectively, with 3 bases between them. From germline, CDR1 is SGHTA and CDR2 FQGNSA.

The rearrangement joins TRBV25-1 to TRBJ1-2; a weak D match, TRBD1 (6 bases). V lost 0 bases and J 8 bases, leaving 10 bases between the germline ends. Germline assignment: CDR1 MGHDK and CDR2 SYGVNS. The CDR3 is 13 residues long. The CDR3 bases are TGTGCCAGCAGTGAATATGGGGGCTCCGGCTACACCTTC. It yields the protein CASSEYGGSGYTF.